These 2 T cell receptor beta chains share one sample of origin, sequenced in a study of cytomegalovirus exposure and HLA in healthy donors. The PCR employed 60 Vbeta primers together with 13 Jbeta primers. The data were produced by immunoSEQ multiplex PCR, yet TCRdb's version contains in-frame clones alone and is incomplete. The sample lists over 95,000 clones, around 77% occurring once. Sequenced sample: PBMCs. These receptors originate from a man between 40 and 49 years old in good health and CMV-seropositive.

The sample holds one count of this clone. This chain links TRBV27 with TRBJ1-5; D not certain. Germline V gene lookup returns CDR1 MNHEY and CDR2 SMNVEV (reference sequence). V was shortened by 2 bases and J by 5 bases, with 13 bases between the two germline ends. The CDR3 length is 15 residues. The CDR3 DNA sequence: TGTGCCAGCAGTTTAGAGTTGAGATCCGATCAGCCCCAGCATTTT. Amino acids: CASSLELRSDQPQHF.

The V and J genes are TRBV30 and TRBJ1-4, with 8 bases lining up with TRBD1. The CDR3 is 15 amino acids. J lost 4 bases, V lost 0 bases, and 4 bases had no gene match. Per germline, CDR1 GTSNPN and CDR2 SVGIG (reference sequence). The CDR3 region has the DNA TGTGCCTGGAGTGTACGTGGACAGGGTAATGAAAAACTGTTTTTT. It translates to CAWSVRGQGNEKLFF.